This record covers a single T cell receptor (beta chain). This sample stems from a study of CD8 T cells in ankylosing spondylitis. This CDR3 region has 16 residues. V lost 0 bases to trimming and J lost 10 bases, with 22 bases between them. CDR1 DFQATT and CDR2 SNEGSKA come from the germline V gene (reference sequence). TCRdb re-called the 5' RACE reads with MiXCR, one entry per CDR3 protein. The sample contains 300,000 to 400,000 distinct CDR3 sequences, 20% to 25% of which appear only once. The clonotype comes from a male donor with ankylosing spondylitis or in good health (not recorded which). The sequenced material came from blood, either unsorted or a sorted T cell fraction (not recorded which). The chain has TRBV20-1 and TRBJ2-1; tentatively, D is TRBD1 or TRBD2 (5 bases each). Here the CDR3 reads CSARDAGRERVREQFF. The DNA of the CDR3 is TGCAGTGCTAGAGATGCGGGCAGGGAAAGGGTCCGGGAGCAGTTCTTC.